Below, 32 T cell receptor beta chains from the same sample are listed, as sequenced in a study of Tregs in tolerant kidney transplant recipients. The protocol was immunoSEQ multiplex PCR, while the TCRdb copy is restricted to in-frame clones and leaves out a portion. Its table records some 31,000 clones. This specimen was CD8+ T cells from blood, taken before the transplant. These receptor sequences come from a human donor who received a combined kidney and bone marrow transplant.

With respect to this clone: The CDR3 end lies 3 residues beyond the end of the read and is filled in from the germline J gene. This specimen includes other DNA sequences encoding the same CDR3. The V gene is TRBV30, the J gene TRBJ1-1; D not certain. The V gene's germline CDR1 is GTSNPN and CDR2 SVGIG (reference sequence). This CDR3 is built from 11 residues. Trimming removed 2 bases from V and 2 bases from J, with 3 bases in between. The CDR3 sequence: CAWSLNTEAFF. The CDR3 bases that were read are TGTGCCTGGAGTCTTAACACTGAA.

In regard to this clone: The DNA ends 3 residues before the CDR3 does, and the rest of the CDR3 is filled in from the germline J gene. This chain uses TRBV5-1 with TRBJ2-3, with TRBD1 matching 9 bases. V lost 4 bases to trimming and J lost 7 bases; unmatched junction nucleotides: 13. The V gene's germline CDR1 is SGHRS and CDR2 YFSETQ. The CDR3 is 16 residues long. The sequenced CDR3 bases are TGCGCCAGCAGCGAGGCCCCGGGACAGGGTGCAAATACG. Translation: CASSEAPGQGANT. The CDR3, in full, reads CASSEAPGQGANTQYF.

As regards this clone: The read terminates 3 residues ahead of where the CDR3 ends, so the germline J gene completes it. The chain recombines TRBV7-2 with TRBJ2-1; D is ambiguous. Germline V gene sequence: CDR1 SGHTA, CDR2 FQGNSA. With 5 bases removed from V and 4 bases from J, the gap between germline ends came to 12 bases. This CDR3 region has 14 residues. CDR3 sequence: CASSLSKSYNEQFF. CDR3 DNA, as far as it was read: TGTGCCAGCAGCCTAAGTAAGAGTTACAATGAG.

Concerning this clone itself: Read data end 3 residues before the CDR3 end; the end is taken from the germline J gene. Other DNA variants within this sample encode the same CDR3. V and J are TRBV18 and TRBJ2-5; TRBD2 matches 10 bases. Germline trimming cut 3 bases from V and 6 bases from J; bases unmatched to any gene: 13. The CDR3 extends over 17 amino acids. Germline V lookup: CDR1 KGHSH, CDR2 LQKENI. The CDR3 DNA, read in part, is TGTGCCAGCTCACCCCCGCTAGAGCGGGGGGGCCGTCAGACC. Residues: CASSPPLERGGRQT. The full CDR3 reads CASSPPLERGGRQTQYF.

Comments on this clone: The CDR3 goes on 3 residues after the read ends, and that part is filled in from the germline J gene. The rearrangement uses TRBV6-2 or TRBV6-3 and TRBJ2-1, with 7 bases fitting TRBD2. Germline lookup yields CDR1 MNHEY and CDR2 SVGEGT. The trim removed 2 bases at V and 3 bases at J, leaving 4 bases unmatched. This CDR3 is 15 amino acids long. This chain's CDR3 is CASSYASGVYNEQFF. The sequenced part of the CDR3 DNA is TGTGCCAGCAGTTACGCTAGCGGAGTCTACAATGAG.

CDR3 in amino acids: CASSLASWGGDTQYF. The sequenced CDR3 bases are TGTGCCAGCAGCTTAGCCTCTTGGGGGGGAGATACG. The V gene is TRBV7-6, the J gene TRBJ2-3; 7 bases are a match to TRBD2. The read stops 3 residues short of the end of the CDR3; the missing end is completed from the germline J gene. The CDR3 sequence is 15 residues long. Germline loops: CDR1 SGHVS, CDR2 FNYEAQ. V trimming: 0 bases; J trimming: 5 bases; junction bases outside the gene matches: 5.

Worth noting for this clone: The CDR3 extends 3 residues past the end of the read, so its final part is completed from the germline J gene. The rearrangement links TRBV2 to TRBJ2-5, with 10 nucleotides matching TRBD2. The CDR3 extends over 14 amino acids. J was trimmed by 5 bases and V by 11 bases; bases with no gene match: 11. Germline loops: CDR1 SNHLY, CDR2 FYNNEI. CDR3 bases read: TGTGCCGGCCAGAGCGGGGGGGCAGGGGAGACC. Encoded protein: CAGQSGGAGET. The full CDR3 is CAGQSGGAGETQYF.

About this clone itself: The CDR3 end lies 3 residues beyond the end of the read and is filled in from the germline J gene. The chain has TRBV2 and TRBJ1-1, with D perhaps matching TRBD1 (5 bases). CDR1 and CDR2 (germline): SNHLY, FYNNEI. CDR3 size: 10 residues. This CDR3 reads CASIGEAAFF. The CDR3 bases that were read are TGTGCCAGCATAGGGGAAGCA.

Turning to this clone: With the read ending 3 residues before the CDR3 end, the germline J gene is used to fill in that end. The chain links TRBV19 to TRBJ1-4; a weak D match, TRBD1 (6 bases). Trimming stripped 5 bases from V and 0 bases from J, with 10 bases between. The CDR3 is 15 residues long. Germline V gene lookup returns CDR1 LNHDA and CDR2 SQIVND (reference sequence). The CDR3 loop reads CASSLWTATNEKLFF. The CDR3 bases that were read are TGTGCCAGTAGTCTATGGACAGCAACTAATGAAAAA.

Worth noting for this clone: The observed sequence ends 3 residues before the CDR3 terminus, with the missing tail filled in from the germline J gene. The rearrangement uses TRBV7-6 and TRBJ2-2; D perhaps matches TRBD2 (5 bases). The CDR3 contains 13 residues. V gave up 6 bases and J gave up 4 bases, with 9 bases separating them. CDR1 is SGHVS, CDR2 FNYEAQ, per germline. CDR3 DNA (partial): TGTGCCAGCAGATCCGGACTCACCGGGGAG. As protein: CASRSGLTGE. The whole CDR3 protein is CASRSGLTGELFF.

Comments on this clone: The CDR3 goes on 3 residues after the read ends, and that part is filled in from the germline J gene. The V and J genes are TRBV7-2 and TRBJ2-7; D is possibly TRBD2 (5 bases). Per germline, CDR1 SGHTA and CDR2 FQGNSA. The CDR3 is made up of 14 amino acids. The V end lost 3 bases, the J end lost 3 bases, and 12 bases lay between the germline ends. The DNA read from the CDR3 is TGTGCCAGCAGCTTCGACCGCGCGGGCTACGAG. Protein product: CASSFDRAGYE. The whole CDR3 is CASSFDRAGYEQYF.

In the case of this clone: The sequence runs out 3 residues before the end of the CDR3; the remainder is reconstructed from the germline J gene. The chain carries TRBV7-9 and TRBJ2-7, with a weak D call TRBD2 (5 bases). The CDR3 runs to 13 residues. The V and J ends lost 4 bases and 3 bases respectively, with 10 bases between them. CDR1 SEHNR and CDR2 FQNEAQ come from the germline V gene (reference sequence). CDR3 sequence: CASSSPGNYEQYF. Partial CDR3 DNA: TGTGCCAGCAGCTCACCGGGGAACTACGAG.

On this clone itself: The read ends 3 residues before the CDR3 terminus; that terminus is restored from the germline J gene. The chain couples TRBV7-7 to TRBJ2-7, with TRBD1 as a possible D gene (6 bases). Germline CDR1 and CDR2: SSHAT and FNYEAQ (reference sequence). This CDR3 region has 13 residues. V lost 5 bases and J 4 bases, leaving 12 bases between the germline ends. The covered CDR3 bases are TGTGCCAGCAGCGCCGGGACAAGTTACGAG. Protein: CASSAGTSYE. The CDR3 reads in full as CASSAGTSYEQYF.

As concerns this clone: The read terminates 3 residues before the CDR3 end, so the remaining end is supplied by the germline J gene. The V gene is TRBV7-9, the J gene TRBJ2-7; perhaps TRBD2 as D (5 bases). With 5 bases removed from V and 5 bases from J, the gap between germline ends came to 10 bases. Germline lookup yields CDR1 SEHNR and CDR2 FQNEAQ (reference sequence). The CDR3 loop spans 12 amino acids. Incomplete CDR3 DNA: TGTGCCAGCAGCAGGCTAGCCCACGAG. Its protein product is CASSRLAHE. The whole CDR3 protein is CASSRLAHEQYF.

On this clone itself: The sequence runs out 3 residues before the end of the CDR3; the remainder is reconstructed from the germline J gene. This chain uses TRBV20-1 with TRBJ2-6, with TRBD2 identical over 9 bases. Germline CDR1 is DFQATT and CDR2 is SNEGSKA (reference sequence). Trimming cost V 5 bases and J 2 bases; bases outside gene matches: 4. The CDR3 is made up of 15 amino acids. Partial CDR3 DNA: TGCAGTGCTGTCCGCGGGAGGGCTGGGGCCAACGTC. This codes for CSAVRGRAGANV. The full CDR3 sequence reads CSAVRGRAGANVLTF.

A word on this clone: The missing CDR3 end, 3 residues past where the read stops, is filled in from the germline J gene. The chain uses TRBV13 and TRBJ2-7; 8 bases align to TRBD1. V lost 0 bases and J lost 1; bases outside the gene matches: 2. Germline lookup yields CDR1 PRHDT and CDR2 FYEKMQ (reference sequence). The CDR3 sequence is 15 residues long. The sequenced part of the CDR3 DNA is TGTGCCAGCAGCTTAGGACAGGGGGTGTCCTACGAG. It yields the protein CASSLGQGVSYE. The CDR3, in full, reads CASSLGQGVSYEQYF.

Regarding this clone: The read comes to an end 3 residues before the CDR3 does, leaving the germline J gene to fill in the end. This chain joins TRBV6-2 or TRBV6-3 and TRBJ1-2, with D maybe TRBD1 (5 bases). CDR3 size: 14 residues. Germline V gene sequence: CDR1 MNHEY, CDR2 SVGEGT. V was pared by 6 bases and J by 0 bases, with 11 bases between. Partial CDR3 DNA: TGTGCCAGCAGACAGGCTCCCTCTAACTATGGC. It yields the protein CASRQAPSNYG. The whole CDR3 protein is CASRQAPSNYGYTF.

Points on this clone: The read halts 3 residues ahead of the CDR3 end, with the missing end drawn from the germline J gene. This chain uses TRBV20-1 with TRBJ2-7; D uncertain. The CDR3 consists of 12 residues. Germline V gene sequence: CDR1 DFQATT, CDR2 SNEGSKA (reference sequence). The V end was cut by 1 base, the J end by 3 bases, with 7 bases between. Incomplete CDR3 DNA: TGCAGTGCTAGAGTGGCAATCTACGAG. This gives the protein CSARVAIYE. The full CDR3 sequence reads CSARVAIYEQYF.

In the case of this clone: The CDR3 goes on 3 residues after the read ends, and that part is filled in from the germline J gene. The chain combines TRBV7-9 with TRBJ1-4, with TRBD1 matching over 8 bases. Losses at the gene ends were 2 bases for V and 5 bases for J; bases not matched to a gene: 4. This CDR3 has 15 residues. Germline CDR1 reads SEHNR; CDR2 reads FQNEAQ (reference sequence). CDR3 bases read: TGTGCCAGCAGCTTATTAGGGACAGGCAATGAAAAA. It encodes CASSLLGTGNEK. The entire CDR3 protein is CASSLLGTGNEKLFF.

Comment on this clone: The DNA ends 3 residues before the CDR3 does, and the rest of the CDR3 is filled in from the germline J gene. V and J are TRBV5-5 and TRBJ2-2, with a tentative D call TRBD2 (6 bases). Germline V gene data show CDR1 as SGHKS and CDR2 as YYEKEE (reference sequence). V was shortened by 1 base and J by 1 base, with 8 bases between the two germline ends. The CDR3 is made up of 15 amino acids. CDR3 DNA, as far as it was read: TGTGCCAGCAGCTTGAGGCGGGGGAACACCGGGGAG. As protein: CASSLRRGNTGE. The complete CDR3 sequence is CASSLRRGNTGELFF.

The DNA read from the CDR3 is TGTGCCAGCAGCGATCCAGGGGAAGGGACAGATACG. Its protein product is CASSDPGEGTDT. Given in full, the CDR3 is CASSDPGEGTDTQYF. V usage is TRBV2 and J usage is TRBJ2-3; D possibly corresponds to TRBD1 (6 bases). The CDR3 is cut off 3 residues early in the read; its end comes from the germline J gene. Germline-derived CDR1 and CDR2 are SNHLY and FYNNEI. Trimming stripped 6 bases from V and 3 bases from J, with 16 bases between. This CDR3 comprises 15 residues.

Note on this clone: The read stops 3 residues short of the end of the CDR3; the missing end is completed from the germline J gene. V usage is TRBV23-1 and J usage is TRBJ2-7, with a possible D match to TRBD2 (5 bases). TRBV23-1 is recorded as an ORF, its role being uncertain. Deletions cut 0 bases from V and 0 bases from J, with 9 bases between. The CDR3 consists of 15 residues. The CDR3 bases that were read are TGCGCCAGCAGTCAATCTAGCGCCTGCTCCTACGAG. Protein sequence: CASSQSSACSYE. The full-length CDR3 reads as CASSQSSACSYEQYF.

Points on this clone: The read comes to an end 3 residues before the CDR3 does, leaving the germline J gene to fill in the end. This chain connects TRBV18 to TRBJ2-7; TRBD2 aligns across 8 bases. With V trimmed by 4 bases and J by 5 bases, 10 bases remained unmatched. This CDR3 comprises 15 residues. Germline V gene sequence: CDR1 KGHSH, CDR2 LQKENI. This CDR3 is CASSHGTSGPHEQYF. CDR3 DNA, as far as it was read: TGTGCCAGCTCACACGGGACTAGTGGTCCCCACGAG.

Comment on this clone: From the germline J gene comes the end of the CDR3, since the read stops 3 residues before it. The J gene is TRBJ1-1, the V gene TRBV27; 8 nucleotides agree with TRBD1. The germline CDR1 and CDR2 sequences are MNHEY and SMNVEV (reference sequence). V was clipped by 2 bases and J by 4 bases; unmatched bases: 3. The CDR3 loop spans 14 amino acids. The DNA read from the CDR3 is TGTGCCAGCAGTTTAGGGCAGGGGGCCACTGAA. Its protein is CASSLGQGATE. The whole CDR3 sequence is CASSLGQGATEAFF.

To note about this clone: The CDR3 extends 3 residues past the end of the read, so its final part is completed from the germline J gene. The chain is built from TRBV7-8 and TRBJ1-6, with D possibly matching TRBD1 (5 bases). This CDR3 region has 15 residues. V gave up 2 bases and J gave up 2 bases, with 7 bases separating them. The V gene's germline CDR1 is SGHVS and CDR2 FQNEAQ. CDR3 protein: CASSLRTPYNSPLHF. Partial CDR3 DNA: TGTGCCAGCAGCTTAAGGACACCCTATAATTCACCC.

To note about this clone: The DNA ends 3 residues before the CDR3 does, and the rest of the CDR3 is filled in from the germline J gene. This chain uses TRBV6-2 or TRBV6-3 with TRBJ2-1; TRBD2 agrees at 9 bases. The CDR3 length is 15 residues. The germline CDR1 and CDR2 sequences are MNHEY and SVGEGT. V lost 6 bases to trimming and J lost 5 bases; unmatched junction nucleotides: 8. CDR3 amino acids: CASSPWASGNNEQFF. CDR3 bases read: TGTGCCAGCAGCCCGTGGGCTAGCGGGAACAATGAG.

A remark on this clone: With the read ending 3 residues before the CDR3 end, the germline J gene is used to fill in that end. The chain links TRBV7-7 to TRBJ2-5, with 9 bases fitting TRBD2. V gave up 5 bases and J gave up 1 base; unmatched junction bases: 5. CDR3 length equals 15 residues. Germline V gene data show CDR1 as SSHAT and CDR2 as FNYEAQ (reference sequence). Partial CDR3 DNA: TGTGCCAGCAGCCCGAGGACTAGCGCCCAAGAGACC. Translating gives CASSPRTSAQET. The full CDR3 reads CASSPRTSAQETQYF.

Incomplete CDR3 DNA: TGTGCCAGCTCACCACCGGCGGGGGTCTATGGC. As protein: CASSPPAGVYG. In full, the CDR3 is CASSPPAGVYGYTF. V gene TRBV18 combines with J gene TRBJ1-2; TRBD1 might be the D (5 bases). The observed sequence ends 3 residues before the CDR3 terminus, with the missing tail filled in from the germline J gene. This CDR3 has 14 residues. V lost 0 bases to trimming and J lost 4 bases, with 9 bases between them. Per the germline V gene, CDR1 is KGHSH and CDR2 is LQKENI.

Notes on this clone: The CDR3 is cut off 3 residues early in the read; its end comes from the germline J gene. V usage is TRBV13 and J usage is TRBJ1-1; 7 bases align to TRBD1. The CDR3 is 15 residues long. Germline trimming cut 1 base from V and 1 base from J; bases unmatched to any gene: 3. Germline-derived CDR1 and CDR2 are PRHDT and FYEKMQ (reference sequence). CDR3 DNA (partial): TGTGCCAGCAGCTTAGAGGGGGCGCCGAACACTGAA. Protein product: CASSLEGAPNTE. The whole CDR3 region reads CASSLEGAPNTEAFF.

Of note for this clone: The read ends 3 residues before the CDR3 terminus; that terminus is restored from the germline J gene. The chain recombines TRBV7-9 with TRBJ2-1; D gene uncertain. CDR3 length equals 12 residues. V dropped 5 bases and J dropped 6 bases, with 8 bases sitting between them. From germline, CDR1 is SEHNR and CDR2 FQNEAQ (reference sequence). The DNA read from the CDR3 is TGTGCCAGCAGCCCAGAGGTCAATGAG. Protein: CASSPEVNE. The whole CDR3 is CASSPEVNEQFF.

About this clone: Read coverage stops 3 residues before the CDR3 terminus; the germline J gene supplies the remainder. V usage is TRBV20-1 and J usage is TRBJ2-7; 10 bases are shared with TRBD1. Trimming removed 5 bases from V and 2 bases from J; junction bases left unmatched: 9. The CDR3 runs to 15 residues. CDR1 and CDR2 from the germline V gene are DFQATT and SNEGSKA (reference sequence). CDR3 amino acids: CSAEPRDRGPYEQYF. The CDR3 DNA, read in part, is TGCAGTGCTGAGCCCCGGGACAGGGGTCCCTACGAG.

This CDR3 is CASSLGGPDEQFF. CDR3 DNA (partial): TGTGCCAGCAGCTTAGGCGGCCCGGATGAG. The gene calls are TRBV7-9 and TRBJ2-1; D is unclear. The read falls 3 residues short of the CDR3 end, and the missing part is taken from the germline J gene. The CDR3 extends over 13 amino acids. V was clipped by 1 base and J by 8 bases, with 9 bases between them. Looked up from germline, CDR1 is SEHNR and CDR2 is FQNEAQ (reference sequence).